This T cell receptor (beta chain) was documented in a study of blood T cell dynamics during melanoma immunotherapy. Overall study: Standard first-line treatment here was pembrolizumab or nivolumab plus ipilimumab in metastatic melanoma.

Profiled with immunoSEQ multiplex PCR; TCRdb holds only in-frame clones, not every one. Here the sample spans about 6,300 clones, 85% to 95% being singletons. General study results and limits: A W3 rise in cfDNA rearrangement score marked disease control, not progression. Whether repertoire-driving clones were melanoma-specific could not be determined.

A word on this clone: What it binds is not known.

As to time point: pre-treatment baseline. After removal of 6 bases from V and 6 bases from J, the junction contained 8 bases not matched to a gene. This CDR3 contains 15 residues. From germline, CDR1 is SNHLY and CDR2 FYNNEI. The receptor's source is a human donor with melanoma. The starting material was cell-free DNA from blood, obtained from a patient treated with checkpoint blockade. The V and J genes are TRBV2 and TRBJ2-1; 10 bases line up with TRBD1. This CDR3 reads CASRPGTGVPNEQFF. As DNA, the CDR3 is TGTGCCAGCAGACCCGGGACAGGGGTCCCCAATGAGCAGTTCTTC. The full variable domain, its missing parts supplied by reference TRBV2 and TRBJ2-1, is EPEVTQTPSHQVTQMGQEVILRCVPISNHLYFYWYRQILGQKVEFLVSFYNNEISEKSEIFDDQFSVERPDGSNFTLKIRSTKLEDSAMYFCASRPGTGVPNEQFFGPGTRLTVL.